These 26 T cell receptor beta chains were sequenced from one sample in a study of OX40 agonist ivuxolimab in advanced cancers. Libraries were prepared by immunoSEQ multiplex PCR; TCRdb keeps only in-frame clonotypes and omits some of them. This repertoire shows 70,000 or so clones, approximately 92% found once; its top ten account for less than 7.5%. The specimen comprised CD4+ or CD8+ T cells sorted from blood, sampled in a trial of the OX40 agonist ivuxolimab. These receptors were obtained from an adult with an advanced solid tumor such as melanoma, head and neck, liver or kidney cancer.

This rearrangement joins TRBV27 to TRBJ2-1; 10 bases are shared with TRBD2. The germline V gene encodes CDR1 MNHEY and CDR2 SMNVEV (reference sequence). Unmatched junction bases numbered 10, after V lost 2 bases and J lost 6 bases. The CDR3 sequence is 17 residues long. The CDR3 DNA reads TGTGCCAGCAGTTTACTTTGGACTAGCGGTCCGGGCAATGAGCAGTTCTTC. It yields the protein CASSLLWTSGPGNEQFF.

The chain employs TRBV4-3 and TRBJ2-1; D may be TRBD1 or TRBD2 (7 bases each). Looked up from germline, CDR1 is LGHNA and CDR2 is YSLEER. Between the trimmed V and J ends, which lost 3 bases and 9 bases, there was a span of 18 bases. The CDR3 has 15 amino acids. This chain's CDR3 is CASSQAPGGAVEQFF. CDR3 DNA: TGCGCCAGCAGCCAGGCTCCAGGGGGGGCTGTTGAGCAGTTCTTC.

V and J are TRBV9 and TRBJ1-3, with D perhaps TRBD1 (5 bases). The germline V and J ends were trimmed by 0 bases and 0 bases, with 10 bases remaining between them. CDR3 length equals 16 residues. Germline loops: CDR1 SGDLS, CDR2 YYNGEE. CDR3 bases: TGTGCCAGCAGCGTAGGGGGCTTCAGCTCTGGAAACACCATATATTTT. Its protein is CASSVGGFSSGNTIYF.

The chain combines TRBV7-3 with TRBJ2-3; perhaps TRBD2 as D (6 bases). The CDR3 is 15 residues long. Per germline, CDR1 SGHTA and CDR2 FQGTGA. The V and J ends lost 2 bases and 6 bases respectively, with 15 bases between them. CDR3 DNA sequence: TGTGCCAGCAGCTTAGCGGGGTCGTCCCGGGATACGCAGTATTTT. Translating gives CASSLAGSSRDTQYF.

The chain has TRBV28 and TRBJ2-5; 12 positions match TRBD2. This CDR3 region has 16 residues. Per germline, CDR1 MDHEN and CDR2 SYDVKM. The V gene end was trimmed by 5 bases and the J gene end by 4 bases; junction bases not matched to a gene: 8. CDR3 sequence reads: CASSPRTSGDGETQYF. The DNA of the CDR3 is TGTGCCAGCAGTCCCCGGACTAGCGGGGACGGAGAGACCCAGTACTTC.

This clone was counted between two and nine times. V and J are TRBV5-6 and TRBJ2-7; either TRBD1 or TRBD2 may fit D (5 bases each). The CDR3 spans 14 residues. Germline V gene data show CDR1 as SGHDT and CDR2 as YYEEEE. The V and J ends lost 3 bases and 1 base respectively, with 11 bases between them. Written as DNA, the CDR3 is TGTGCCAGCAGCTGGGGGACCGGTTCCTACGAGCAGTACTTC. This codes for CASSWGTGSYEQYF.

The chain links TRBV5-6 to TRBJ2-7, with 11 bases fitting TRBD2. This CDR3 contains 15 residues. CDR1 is SGHDT, CDR2 YYEEEE, per germline. V was clipped by 0 bases and J by 2 bases; unmatched bases: 1. In nucleotides, the CDR3 is TGTGCCAGCAGCTTGGAGACTAGCGGGGCCTACGAGCAGTACTTC. Its translation is CASSLETSGAYEQYF.

This chain connects TRBV9 to TRBJ2-1, with 9 bases lining up with TRBD2. With V trimmed by 5 bases and J by 3 bases, 9 bases remained unmatched. The length of the CDR3 is 16 residues. The germline gives CDR1 SGDLS, CDR2 YYNGEE. CDR3: CASSSNSGRFYNEQFF. CDR3 bases: TGTGCCAGCAGTTCAAATAGCGGGAGATTCTACAATGAGCAGTTCTTC.

The chain recombines TRBV7-9 with TRBJ2-5, with TRBD2 matching 9 bases. Germline V gives CDR1 SEHNR, CDR2 FQNEAQ (reference sequence). J was trimmed by 4 bases and V by 5 bases; bases with no gene match: 14. The length of the CDR3 is 17 residues. As DNA, the CDR3 is TGTGCCAGCAGCCCTTCTTTGGGTAGCGGGGGCCGAGAGACCCAGTACTTC. Its translation: CASSPSLGSGGRETQYF.

The chain recombines TRBV6-5 with TRBJ2-7; 9 bases align to TRBD2. Germline trimming cut 0 bases from V and 4 bases from J; bases unmatched to any gene: 4. Germline V gene lookup returns CDR1 MNHEY and CDR2 SVGAGI. The CDR3 contains 15 residues. CDR3 sequence reads: CASSYSSGSEYEQYF. The CDR3 DNA sequence: TGTGCCAGCAGTTACTCTAGCGGGAGTGAGTACGAGCAGTACTTC.

In its sample, this clone was seen once. V is TRBV7-6 and J is TRBJ1-5, with 10 bases fitting TRBD1. The V segment lost 5 bases and the J segment 4 bases; nucleotides outside the gene matches: 5. The CDR3 consists of 15 residues. Germline CDR1 SGHVS, CDR2 FNYEAQ. The CDR3 spells CASSLWDRGNQPQHF. The CDR3 nucleotides read TGTGCCAGCAGCCTGTGGGACAGGGGAAATCAGCCCCAGCATTTT.

The chain recombines TRBV7-9 with TRBJ2-7; D is possibly TRBD1 (6 bases). V gave up 5 bases and J gave up 2 bases, with 13 bases separating them. CDR3 length equals 14 residues. CDR1 and CDR2 (germline): SEHNR, FQNEAQ (reference sequence). CDR3 in DNA: TGTGCCAGCAGCCCAGGGGTAAGGACCTACGAGCAGTACTTC. It specifies CASSPGVRTYEQYF.

The rearrangement uses TRBV13 and TRBJ1-1, with 7 nucleotides matching TRBD1. CDR3 length: 15 residues. Germline V gene lookup returns CDR1 PRHDT and CDR2 FYEKMQ (reference sequence). Unmatched junction bases numbered 11, after V lost 2 bases and J lost 8 bases. This CDR3 is CASSLSGQEGSEAFF. The CDR3 region has the DNA TGTGCCAGCAGCTTAAGCGGACAGGAGGGGTCCGAAGCTTTCTTT.

CDR3 protein: CASSYDRLYGYTF. CDR3 bases: TGTGCCAGCAGTTACGACCGACTCTATGGCTACACCTTC. The chain links TRBV6-5 to TRBJ1-2; D not resolved. This CDR3 contains 13 residues. V was clipped by 2 bases and J by 4 bases, with 8 bases between them. Germline values: CDR1 MNHEY, CDR2 SVGAGI.

This rearrangement joins TRBV5-4 to TRBJ2-7; D uncertain. The germline V and J ends were trimmed by 0 bases and 4 bases, with 14 bases remaining between them. CDR1 is SGHNT and CDR2 is YYREEE in the germline V gene (reference sequence). There are 15 residues in the CDR3. The CDR3 spells CASSLGANGPYEQYF. CDR3 nucleotides: TGTGCCAGCAGCTTGGGAGCCAACGGGCCTTACGAGCAGTACTTC.

J is TRBJ2-1 and V is TRBV9; TRBD1 aligns across 8 bases. V trimming: 3 bases; J trimming: 6 bases; junction bases outside the gene matches: 8. Germline-derived CDR1 and CDR2 are SGDLS and YYNGEE. The CDR3 is 15 residues long. CDR3 sequence reads: CASSGRQGRTNEQFF. CDR3 sequence (DNA): TGTGCCAGCAGCGGCCGACAGGGGCGGACCAATGAGCAGTTCTTC.

Of note for this clone: Other nucleotide sequences in the sample specify the same CDR3. The V gene is TRBV27, the J gene TRBJ2-1; D gene ambiguous. The CDR3 contains 11 residues. Per the germline V gene, CDR1 is MNHEY and CDR2 is SMNVEV (reference sequence). V was trimmed by 5 bases and J by 4 bases, leaving 3 bases between them. The CDR3 DNA sequence: TGTGCCAGCAGTCATTACAATGAGCAGTTCTTC. This codes for CASSHYNEQFF.

This chain connects TRBV5-6 to TRBJ1-2; D not resolved. V lost 1 base and J lost 4, with 11 bases in between. This CDR3 contains 14 residues. Per the germline V gene, CDR1 is SGHDT and CDR2 is YYEEEE. The CDR3 is CASSLIGSTYGYTF. The DNA of the CDR3 is TGTGCCAGCAGCTTGATAGGGTCTACCTATGGCTACACCTTC. Together with reference TRBV5-6 and TRBJ1-2, the CDR3 gives the full variable domain: DAGVTQSPTHLIKTRGQQVTLRCSPKSGHDTVSWYQQALGQGPQFIFQYYEEEERQRGNFPDRFSGHQFPNYSSELNVNALLLGDSALYLCASSLIGSTYGYTFGSGTRLTVV.

This clone was recorded many times. This chain uses TRBV6-6 with TRBJ2-7, with D uncertain. The germline CDR1 and CDR2 sequences are MNHNY and SVGAGI (reference sequence). Trimming stripped 0 bases from V and 5 bases from J, with 2 bases between. The CDR3 totals 11 residues. CDR3 protein: CASSYSNEQYF. The CDR3 nucleotides are TGTGCCAGCAGTTACTCGAACGAGCAGTACTTC.

The chain has TRBV6-6 and TRBJ1-2; a possible D gene is TRBD1 (5 bases). Trimming removed 2 bases from V and 6 bases from J, with 10 bases in between. Germline V gives CDR1 MNHNY, CDR2 SVGAGI (reference sequence). The CDR3 has 13 residues. The CDR3 bases are TGTGCCAGCAGTTACGGCGGGGCCAATGGCTACACCTTC. Its protein product is CASSYGGANGYTF.

The chain is built from TRBV19 and TRBJ1-5; possibly TRBD1 for D (5 bases). The CDR3 consists of 13 residues. Trimming took 9 bases from V and 2 from J, leaving 11 bases between them. Germline CDR1 and CDR2: LNHDA and SQIVND (reference sequence). In nucleotides, the CDR3 is TGTGCCAGCGGGACGGTCGGCAATCAGCCCCAGCATTTT. It is translated as CASGTVGNQPQHF.

This chain links TRBV27 with TRBJ1-6, with TRBD1 as a possible D gene (5 bases). Germline V gene lookup returns CDR1 MNHEY and CDR2 SMNVEV (reference sequence). This CDR3 contains 14 residues. Trimming left V 8 bases short and J 7 bases short, with 15 bases between. The chain's CDR3 is CASGPGLGNSPLHF. CDR3 nucleotides: TGTGCCAGCGGACCGGGACTGGGGAATTCACCCCTCCACTTT.

The genes are TRBV28 and TRBJ2-5; tentative D call: TRBD2 (5 bases). Trimming cost V 2 bases and J 4 bases, with 17 bases left between them. Germline V CDR1 and CDR2: MDHEN, SYDVKM. The CDR3 is 16 residues long. CDR3: CASSLGERTGVETQYF. DNA for the CDR3: TGTGCCAGCAGTTTAGGGGAACGGACCGGGGTAGAGACCCAGTACTTC. Filled out from reference TRBV28 and TRBJ2-5, the complete variable domain reads DVKVTQSSRYLVKRTGEKVFLECVQDMDHENMFWYRQDPGLGLRLIYFSYDVKMKEKGDIPEGYSVSREKKERFSLILESASTNQTSMYLCASSLGERTGVETQYFGPGTRLLVL.

This rearrangement joins TRBV11-2 to TRBJ2-7; possible D gene TRBD1, 5 bases. Germline CDR1 is SGHAT and CDR2 is FQNNGV. Trimming cost V 2 bases and J 2 bases, with 10 bases left between them. The CDR3 covers 14 residues. The CDR3 loop reads CASSLRTPPYEQYF. The DNA of the CDR3 is TGTGCCAGCAGCTTAAGGACACCCCCCTACGAGCAGTACTTC.

This clone was seen a few times. The rearrangement joins TRBV30 to TRBJ1-1; perhaps TRBD1 as D (5 bases). Trimming took off 2 bases at V and 5 bases at J, with 12 bases between the two ends. The CDR3 has 13 amino acids. The germline CDR1 and CDR2 sequences are GTSNPN and SVGIG (reference sequence). The CDR3 DNA is TGTGCCTGGAGTTGGGGGGAGGGGACTGAAGCTTTCTTT. Its translation is CAWSWGEGTEAFF.

The CDR3 DNA follows: TGTGCCAGCAGTTTATCTTTGGACATGAACACTGAAGCTTTCTTT. It specifies CASSLSLDMNTEAFF. The chain couples TRBV27 to TRBJ1-1; D may be TRBD1 (5 bases). This CDR3 has 15 residues. V gave up 0 bases and J gave up 0 bases, with 8 bases separating them. Germline lookup yields CDR1 MNHEY and CDR2 SMNVEV (reference sequence).